These 20 T cell receptor beta chains share one sample of origin, sequenced in a study of spatial heterogeneity in lung cancer. TCRdb used MiXCR to reprocess the 5' RACE reads, holding one entry per CDR3 protein. The repertoire holds 20,000 to 30,000 distinct CDR3 sequences, with 9.7% as singletons. As for time point: blood at routine non-recurrence follow-up after resection. The specimen comprised PBMCs, sampled at follow-up. These receptor sequences come from a male donor with early-stage non-small cell lung cancer.

This chain uses TRBV7-2 with TRBJ2-1; 10 nucleotides match TRBD2. From germline, CDR1 is SGHTA and CDR2 FQGNSA. The junction had 6 bases not matched to a gene; V was cut back by 5 bases and J by 2 bases. This CDR3 contains 16 residues. CDR3 bases: TGTGCCAGCAGCCCTCTAGCGGGGGAGGCCTACAATGAGCAGTTCTTC. Residues: CASSPLAGEAYNEQFF.

This clonotype was recorded many times. The rearrangement links TRBV30 to TRBJ1-1; D may be TRBD1 (6 bases). CDR1 and CDR2 (germline): GTSNPN, SVGIG (reference sequence). CDR3 size: 15 residues. Between the trimmed V and J ends, which lost 6 bases and 6 bases, there was a span of 23 bases. The CDR3 loop is CACTRDTTRRAEAFF. Here the CDR3 DNA reads TGTGCCTGCACCCGGGACACGACCCGGAGGGCTGAAGCTTTCTTT.

Note on this clonotype: A much larger clone lies a single base off, so this may be a read error. The chain links TRBV3-1 to TRBJ1-5, with D perhaps TRBD1 (5 bases). Germline CDR1 and CDR2: LGHDT and YNNKEL (reference sequence). This CDR3 region has 14 residues. Trimming pared 2 bases from V and 6 bases from J, leaving 11 bases between. CDR3 residues: CASSQFHGGQPQHF. CDR3 in DNA: TGTGCCAGCAGCCAATTCCACGGGGGTCAGCCCCAGCATTTT.

This clonotype showed up just a few times. The chain joins TRBV20-1 to TRBJ2-1; the match to TRBD2 covers 13 bases. CDR1 is DFQATT and CDR2 is SNEGSKA in the germline V gene (reference sequence). CDR3 size: 15 residues. V was clipped by 4 bases and J by 8 bases; unmatched bases: 8. This CDR3 reads CSAILTSGGADEQFF. The CDR3 DNA follows: TGCAGTGCTATTCTCACTAGCGGGGGGGCAGATGAGCAGTTCTTC.

The sample holds a few counts of this clonotype. A junction end diverges from the germline sequence, so it may reflect a read error. This chain uses TRBV29-1 with TRBJ2-5; 10 bases fit TRBD2. CDR3 length: 15 residues. Germline loops: CDR1 SQVTM, CDR2 ANQGSEA. DNA for the CDR3: TGCAGCGTCGAAGGTAGCGGGGGGTTCCAAGAGACCCAGTACTTC. It specifies CSVEGSGGFQETQYF.

This clonotype counts as medium-sized (0.01 to 0.1%). This chain connects TRBV7-8 to TRBJ1-5; D is ambiguous. The ends were cut back, 2 bases at V and 5 bases at J, with 16 bases in the middle. This CDR3 is built from 16 residues. The V gene's germline CDR1 is SGHVS and CDR2 FQNEAQ. The CDR3 DNA reads TGTGCCAGCAGCTTACGACCAACCCTTCCCCATCAGCCCCAGCATTTT. Its translation is CASSLRPTLPHQPQHF.

In the case of this clonotype: A single base separates this from a much larger clone, so it may be a read error. The genes are TRBV28 and TRBJ1-3; 9 nucleotides line up with TRBD1. CDR3 size: 15 residues. Germline CDR1 reads MDHEN; CDR2 reads SYDVKM. CDR3 nucleotides: TGTGTCAGCAACTACAGGGGGCGGTCTGGAAACACCATATATTTT. It is translated as CVSNYRGRSGNTIYF.

The J gene is TRBJ2-7, the V gene TRBV29-1; D call uncertain. V was pared by 6 bases and J by 3 bases, with 21 bases between. The CDR3 length is 15 residues. Germline CDR1 and CDR2: SQVTM and ANQGSEA. CDR3 nucleotide sequence: TGCAGCGTCTTGAAGTTGGCAGGAACCCGCTACGAGCAGTACTTC. It is translated as CSVLKLAGTRYEQYF.

Many counts were recorded for this clonotype. This chain connects TRBV4-3 to TRBJ1-4; TRBD1 might be the D (5 bases). This CDR3 has 15 residues. Trimming shortened V by 5 bases and J by 8 bases, and 18 bases separated the two germline ends. CDR1 and CDR2 from the germline V gene are LGHNA and YSLEER. The CDR3: CASSVRGSQTEKLFF. CDR3 coding DNA: TGCGCCAGCAGCGTTAGGGGTTCCCAGACAGAAAAACTGTTTTTT.

This clonotype came up many times. The chain is built from TRBV2 and TRBJ2-3; 16 bases are shared with TRBD2. Germline assignment: CDR1 SNHLY and CDR2 FYNNEI. The CDR3 is 16 residues long. After removal of 10 bases from V and 2 bases from J, the junction contained 6 bases not matched to a gene. The CDR3 region is CATGTSGGEITDTQYF. In DNA, the CDR3 is TGTGCCACCGGGACTAGCGGGGGGGAGATCACAGATACGCAGTATTTT.

This clonotype was counted between two and nine times. This chain joins TRBV9 and TRBJ2-7; no clear D. Trimming took off 0 bases at V and 5 bases at J, with 0 bases between the two ends. The CDR3 runs 10 residues. Germline-derived CDR1 and CDR2 are SGDLS and YYNGEE. For the CDR3, the DNA is TGTGCCAGCAGCGTAGACGAGCAGTACTTC. Translating gives CASSVDEQYF. The whole variable domain, filled in from reference TRBV9 and TRBJ2-7, reads DSGVTQTPKHLITATGQRVTLRCSPRSGDLSVYWYQQSLDQGLQFLIQYYNGEERAKGNILERFSAQQFPDLHSELNLSSLELGDSALYFCASSVDEQYFGPGTRLTVT.

This clonotype was seen repeatedly, ten times or more. V gene TRBV20-1 combines with J gene TRBJ2-6, with D perhaps assigned TRBD1 or TRBD2 (6 bases each). This CDR3 is built from 16 residues. The V end was cut by 3 bases, the J end by 1 base, with 13 bases between. The germline gives CDR1 DFQATT, CDR2 SNEGSKA (reference sequence). CDR3 protein: CSASGGPPSGANVLTF. CDR3 nucleotides: TGCAGTGCTAGTGGGGGGCCCCCTTCTGGGGCCAACGTCCTGACTTTC.

The DNA of the CDR3 is TGTGCCAGCAGTTCCTGGGCCAGGCTGGAAGGGACCCAGTACTTC. Protein product: CASSSWARLEGTQYF. The rearrangement links TRBV6-2 or TRBV6-3 to TRBJ2-5; D not certain. V gave up 4 bases and J gave up 7 bases, with 19 bases separating them. This CDR3 is built from 15 residues. Germline V lookup: CDR1 MNHEY, CDR2 SVGEGT.

This clonotype was counted many times. The genes are TRBV19 and TRBJ1-1; D unclear. Trimming took off 6 bases at V and 6 bases at J, with 5 bases between the two ends. This CDR3 contains 10 residues. In germline, CDR1 is LNHDA, CDR2 SQIVND (reference sequence). In DNA form, the CDR3 reads TGTGCCAGTAGACCCCCTGAAGCTTTCTTT. It is translated as CASRPPEAFF.

This clonotype was found many times. This chain joins TRBV24-1 and TRBJ2-1; 9 positions agree with TRBD1. The CDR3 totals 13 residues. The junction had 2 bases not matched to a gene; V was cut back by 5 bases and J by 7 bases. Germline values: CDR1 KGHDR, CDR2 SFDVKD. Here the CDR3 reads CATSGTGVNEQFF. The DNA of the CDR3 is TGTGCCACCAGTGGGACAGGGGTGAATGAGCAGTTCTTC.

This clonotype turned up a few times. The chain carries TRBV6-1 and TRBJ2-1; 11 bases agree with TRBD1. Germline CDR1 reads MNHNS; CDR2 reads SASEGT. The CDR3 covers 15 residues. V lost 2 bases and J lost 6; bases outside the gene matches: 3. The CDR3 coding sequence is TGTGCCAGCAGTGAATGGGACAGGGGGGCCAATGAGCAGTTCTTC. Its translation: CASSEWDRGANEQFF.

This clonotype has at least ten counts. The gene calls are TRBV7-2 and TRBJ2-3; no firm D call. This CDR3 has 14 residues. The germline V gene encodes CDR1 SGHTA and CDR2 FQGNSA. V lost 1 base and J lost 6, with 11 bases in between. This CDR3 reads CASSLVITTDTQYF. The CDR3 region has the DNA TGTGCCAGCAGCTTAGTGATTACGACGGATACGCAGTATTTT.

This clonotype has only a few counts. The V gene is TRBV29-1, the J gene TRBJ2-2, with D tentatively TRBD1 (5 bases). The CDR3 totals 13 residues. CDR1 and CDR2 (germline): SQVTM, ANQGSEA. V was pared by 3 bases and J by 5 bases, with 10 bases between. CDR3: CSVEQGRTGELFF. Written as DNA, the CDR3 is TGCAGCGTTGAGCAGGGAAGAACCGGGGAGCTGTTTTTT.

This clonotype was recorded at least ten times. The chain joins TRBV5-1 to TRBJ1-1; D is possibly TRBD1 (5 bases). CDR1 and CDR2 from the germline V gene are SGHRS and YFSETQ. The V end was cut by 0 bases, the J end by 3 bases, with 12 bases between. The CDR3 is made up of 15 amino acids. CDR3 sequence: CASSLVFGTDTEAFF. In DNA, the CDR3 is TGCGCCAGCAGCTTGGTCTTTGGGACGGACACTGAAGCTTTCTTT.

At least ten counts were recorded for this clonotype. This chain uses TRBV6-1 with TRBJ2-1; 8 bases line up with TRBD2. Trimming removed 11 bases from V and 6 bases from J; junction bases left unmatched: 9. The CDR3 extends over 13 amino acids. Germline V CDR1 and CDR2: MNHNS, SASEGT. The CDR3 loop reads CAAAPGLVNEQFF. CDR3 DNA sequence: TGTGCCGCTGCTCCGGGACTAGTCAATGAGCAGTTCTTC.